This is a list of T cell receptor beta chains from one sample in a study of cytomegalovirus exposure and HLA in healthy donors. Measured with immunoSEQ multiplex PCR; TCRdb has only the in-frame clones, and not every one. The sample carries fewer than 140,000 clones, 75% recorded once. Specimen: PBMCs. The origin of the receptors is a male donor in good health and CMV-seropositive. CDR3s include the opening cysteine and the closing phenylalanine or tryptophan. The order of the fields is D gene, J gene, clone size, V gene, CDR3 protein, CDR3 DNA. The D gene is left open where the match is weak. Size tells how often a clone was seen (once, few, many) or the class of an expanded clone, and some rows leave it out.

D: TRBD2; J: TRBJ2-4; size: .; V: TRBV2; CDR3: CASSGHTSGGKNIQYF; DNA: TGTGCCAGCAGTGGACACACTAGCGGGGGGAAAAACATTCAGTACTTC
D: .; J: TRBJ2-7; size: .; V: TRBV7-3; CDR3: CASSPTGDPYEQYF; DNA: TGTGCCAGCAGCCCGACAGGAGATCCCTACGAGCAGTACTTC
D: .; J: TRBJ2-7; size: .; V: TRBV7-9; CDR3: CSSSLQGSTTF; DNA: TGTTCCAGCAGCTTACAAGGGAGCACAACCTTC
D: .; J: TRBJ2-7; size: .; V: TRBV23-1; CDR3: CASLYGRYCGNEQYF; DNA: TGCGCCAGCCTGTATGGGAGGTATTGCGGGAACGAGCAGTACTTC
D: .; J: TRBJ1-5; size: .; V: TRBV6-1; CDR3: CASSQAGVQPQHF; DNA: TGTGCCAGCAGCCAAGCAGGGGTTCAGCCCCAGCATTTT
D: TRBD1; J: TRBJ1-1; size: once; V: TRBV4-1; CDR3: CASSHAGGTEAFF; DNA: TGCGCCAGCAGCCACGCAGGGGGCACTGAAGCTTTCTTT
D: .; J: TRBJ2-7; size: .; V: TRBV7-9; CDR3: CASSALLSGTGSYEQYF; DNA: TGTGCCAGCAGCGCCCTACTGTCCGGGACTGGATCCTACGAGCAGTACTTC
D: TRBD2; J: TRBJ2-1; size: .; V: TRBV4-3; CDR3: CASSQDSRGGDEQFF; DNA: TGCGCCAGCAGCCAAGATTCCCGGGGGGGCGATGAGCAGTTCTTC
D: .; J: TRBJ2-4; size: .; V: TRBV7-9; CDR3: CASSLEQGGQYF; DNA: TGTGCCAGCAGCTTAGAACAGGGCGGTCAGTACTTC
D: .; J: TRBJ1-2; size: .; V: TRBV20-1; CDR3: CSARRGYGYTF; DNA: TGCAGTGCTAGACGGGGTTATGGCTACACCTTC
D: TRBD1; J: TRBJ2-7; size: .; V: TRBV27; CDR3: CASTIRQGYEQYF; DNA: TGTGCCAGCACTATTCGACAGGGCTACGAGCAGTACTTC
D: .; J: TRBJ2-2; size: .; V: TRBV30; CDR3: CAWSPPPGNTGELFF; DNA: TGTGCCTGGAGTCCCCCCCCAGGGAACACCGGGGAGCTGTTTTTT
D: .; J: TRBJ2-7; size: .; V: TRBV7-9; CDR3: CASSHSYEQYF; DNA: TGTGCCAGCAGCCACAGCTACGAGCAGTACTTC
D: TRBD2; J: TRBJ2-5; size: .; V: TRBV6-5; CDR3: CASSPSGRARETQYF; DNA: TGTGCCAGCAGCCCCAGCGGGAGGGCCCGAGAGACCCAGTACTTC
D: TRBD2; J: TRBJ2-3; size: .; V: TRBV7-2; CDR3: CASSPLAGGSTDTQYF; DNA: TGTGCCAGCAGCCCGTTAGCGGGAGGGAGCACAGATACGCAGTATTTT
D: TRBD2; J: TRBJ2-1; size: .; V: TRBV18; CDR3: CASSPTSGLHNEQFF; DNA: TGTGCCAGCTCACCCACTAGCGGACTACACAATGAGCAGTTCTTC
D: .; J: TRBJ1-4; size: once; V: TRBV7-8; CDR3: CASSSGNFNEKLFF; DNA: TGTGCCAGCAGCTCCGGGAATTTTAATGAAAAACTGTTTTTT
D: .; J: TRBJ1-1; size: .; V: TRBV25-1; CDR3: CASSVPGNTEAFF; DNA: TGTGCCAGCAGTGTCCCAGGGAACACTGAAGCTTTCTTT
D: .; J: TRBJ1-2; size: .; V: TRBV28; CDR3: CASGAYGYTF; DNA: TGTGCCTCAGGGGCCTATGGCTACACCTTC
D: TRBD1; J: TRBJ1-1; size: .; V: TRBV7-9; CDR3: CASSFSRTGGTEAFF; DNA: TGTGCCAGCAGCTTTAGTCGGACAGGCGGAACTGAAGCTTTCTTT
D: .; J: TRBJ2-7; size: .; V: TRBV9; CDR3: CASSVGGGGRYEQYF; DNA: TGTGCCAGCAGCGTAGGAGGGGGGGGACGCTACGAGCAGTACTTC
D: .; J: TRBJ2-3; size: .; V: TRBV29-1; CDR3: CSVAGEDTQYF; DNA: TGCAGCGTTGCCGGTGAGGATACGCAGTATTTT
D: TRBD2; J: TRBJ2-1; size: few; V: TRBV6-7; CDR3: CASSWLAGASTGNEQFF; DNA: TGTGCCAGCAGTTGGCTAGCGGGGGCATCGACGGGCAATGAGCAGTTCTTC
D: .; J: TRBJ2-7; size: .; V: TRBV30; CDR3: CACGRGYEQYF; DNA: TGTGCCTGCGGCAGGGGTTACGAGCAGTACTTC
D: .; J: TRBJ1-1; size: few; V: TRBV6-5; CDR3: CASSPTGYTEAFF; DNA: TGTGCCAGCAGTCCCACCGGGTACACTGAAGCTTTCTTT
D: .; J: TRBJ1-5; size: once; V: TRBV21-1; CDR3: CASSKARRTGHNQPQHF; DNA: TGTGCCAGCAGCAAAGCGCGTCGGACAGGCCACAATCAGCCCCAGCATTTT
D: .; J: TRBJ2-3; size: few; V: TRBV7-6; CDR3: CASSELVADTQYF; DNA: TGTGCCAGCAGCGAACTAGTAGCGGATACGCAGTATTTT
D: .; J: TRBJ1-2; size: .; V: TRBV6-5; CDR3: CASSSQGGAGGYTF; DNA: TGTGCCAGCAGTTCCCAGGGAGGGGCTGGGGGCTACACCTTC
D: TRBD1; J: TRBJ2-7; size: .; V: TRBV27; CDR3: CASSLAGQGAYEQYF; DNA: TGTGCCAGCAGTTTAGCTGGACAGGGGGCCTACGAGCAGTACTTC
D: .; J: TRBJ1-2; size: .; V: TRBV7-2; CDR3: CAIPPGVPSGNYGYTF; DNA: TGTGCCATCCCACCGGGGGTTCCTTCGGGTAACTATGGCTACACCTTC
D: .; J: TRBJ1-6; size: few; V: TRBV7-9; CDR3: CASSFDSDNSPLNF; DNA: TGTGCCAGCAGCTTCGACAGCGATAATTCACCCCTCAACTTT
D: TRBD2; J: TRBJ2-1; size: .; V: TRBV10-3; CDR3: CAIKRDGSYNEQFF; DNA: TGTGCCATTAAGCGGGATGGATCCTACAATGAGCAGTTCTTC
D: .; J: TRBJ1-3; size: .; V: TRBV28; CDR3: CASSSGHRGNTIYF; DNA: TGTGCCAGCAGTTCCGGTCACAGGGGAAACACCATATATTTT
D: .; J: TRBJ2-2; size: .; V: TRBV29-1; CDR3: CSVGGVINTGELFF; DNA: TGCAGCGTTGGAGGCGTAATTAACACCGGGGAGCTGTTTTTT
D: .; J: TRBJ2-1; size: few; V: TRBV5-1; CDR3: CASTPGQAQYNEQFF; DNA: TGCGCCAGCACCCCCGGTCAGGCTCAGTACAATGAGCAGTTCTTC
D: .; J: TRBJ2-7; size: few; V: TRBV19; CDR3: CASSISRAYEQYF; DNA: TGTGCCAGTAGTATTTCCAGGGCCTACGAGCAGTACTTC
D: TRBD2; J: TRBJ2-7; size: .; V: TRBV7-8; CDR3: CASRGTSGNAYEQYF; DNA: TGTGCCAGCAGGGGGACTAGCGGGAACGCCTACGAGCAGTACTTC
D: .; J: TRBJ2-7; size: few; V: TRBV27; CDR3: CASSSGTLLYDEQYF; DNA: TGTGCCAGCAGTTCCGGGACTCTTCTCTACGATGAGCAGTACTTC
D: TRBD1; J: TRBJ1-2; size: .; V: TRBV25-1; CDR3: CASSGETGPYGYTF; DNA: TGTGCCAGCAGTGGGGAGACAGGGCCCTATGGCTACACCTTC
D: TRBD2; J: TRBJ2-3; size: .; V: TRBV5-1; CDR3: CASESGLAGDTQYF; DNA: TGCGCCAGCGAATCCGGACTAGCGGGAGATACGCAGTATTTT
D: TRBD2; J: TRBJ2-2; size: .; V: TRBV7-6; CDR3: CASSRLASGELFF; DNA: TGTGCCAGCAGCCGACTAGCTTCCGGGGAGCTGTTTTTT
D: TRBD2; J: TRBJ2-7; size: .; V: TRBV30; CDR3: CAWSPGLAESYEQYF; DNA: TGTGCCTGGAGTCCGGGGCTAGCGGAGAGCTACGAGCAGTACTTC
D: .; J: TRBJ1-2; size: once; V: TRBV6-1; CDR3: CASNDPGNPNYGYPF; DNA: TGTGCCAGCAATGATCCAGGGAATCCTAACTATGGCTACCCCTTC
D: .; J: TRBJ1-2; size: .; V: TRBV19; CDR3: CASKDRPSYGYTF; DNA: TGTGCCAGTAAGGACAGACCCTCCTATGGCTACACCTTC
D: TRBD1; J: TRBJ2-7; size: .; V: TRBV5-1; CDR3: CASRPGQDSYEQYF; DNA: TGCGCCAGCAGGCCCGGACAGGATTCCTACGAGCAGTACTTC
D: TRBD2; J: TRBJ2-3; size: .; V: TRBV7-7; CDR3: CASSLGTSGVTDTQYF; DNA: TGTGCCAGCAGCTTAGGGACTAGCGGGGTAACAGATACGCAGTATTTT
D: TRBD1; J: TRBJ1-4; size: .; V: TRBV7-9; CDR3: CASSLDRSTNEKLFF; DNA: TGTGCCAGCAGCTTGGACAGGTCAACTAATGAAAAACTGTTTTTT
D: TRBD1; J: TRBJ1-2; size: .; V: TRBV25-1; CDR3: CASRVKTGGEGYYGYTF; DNA: TGTGCCAGCAGGGTAAAAACAGGGGGCGAGGGATACTATGGCTACACCTTC
D: TRBD2; J: TRBJ2-2; size: few; V: TRBV5-1; CDR3: CASSSYPTSGGAGELFF; DNA: TGCGCCAGCAGCTCCTACCCGACTAGCGGGGGTGCCGGGGAGCTGTTTTTT
D: .; J: TRBJ2-7; size: .; V: TRBV6-5; CDR3: CASSYAGSTIPYEQYF; DNA: TGTGCCAGCAGTTACGCCGGGTCCACGATACCCTACGAGCAGTACTTC
D: .; J: TRBJ2-1; size: .; V: TRBV10-3; CDR3: CAISLKNEQFF; DNA: TGTGCCATCAGCCTTAAAAATGAGCAGTTCTTC
D: .; J: TRBJ2-7; size: .; V: TRBV27; CDR3: CASSLRQGYEQYF; DNA: TGTGCCAGCAGTTTAAGGCAGGGTTACGAGCAGTACTTC
D: TRBD1; J: TRBJ2-7; size: .; V: TRBV13; CDR3: CASSLKPGQGYEQYF; DNA: TGTGCCAGCAGCTTGAAGCCGGGACAGGGGTACGAGCAGTACTTC
D: TRBD1; J: TRBJ1-1; size: .; V: TRBV18; CDR3: CASSSPGGETEAFF; DNA: TGTGCCAGCTCGTCGCCAGGGGGCGAAACTGAAGCTTTCTTT
D: .; J: TRBJ2-5; size: .; V: TRBV4-1; CDR3: CASSQGAPQETQYF; DNA: TGCGCCAGCAGCCAAGGGGCGCCCCAAGAGACCCAGTACTTC
D: TRBD1; J: TRBJ2-7; size: .; V: TRBV7-7; CDR3: CASSLGQGGYEQYF; DNA: TGTGCTAGCAGCCTGGGACAGGGCGGCTACGAGCAGTACTTC
D: TRBD2; J: TRBJ2-5; size: .; V: TRBV7-3; CDR3: CASSPGLAAQETQYF; DNA: TGTGCCAGCAGCCCGGGACTAGCGGCACAAGAGACCCAGTACTTC
D: TRBD1; J: TRBJ1-2; size: .; V: TRBV28; CDR3: CASRRDRVAYGYTF; DNA: TGTGCCAGCAGACGGGACAGAGTGGCCTATGGCTACACCTTC
D: .; J: TRBJ1-2; size: .; V: TRBV27; CDR3: CASRIGRGGAYGYTF; DNA: TGTGCCAGCAGAATAGGGCGGGGGGGAGCCTATGGCTACACCTTC